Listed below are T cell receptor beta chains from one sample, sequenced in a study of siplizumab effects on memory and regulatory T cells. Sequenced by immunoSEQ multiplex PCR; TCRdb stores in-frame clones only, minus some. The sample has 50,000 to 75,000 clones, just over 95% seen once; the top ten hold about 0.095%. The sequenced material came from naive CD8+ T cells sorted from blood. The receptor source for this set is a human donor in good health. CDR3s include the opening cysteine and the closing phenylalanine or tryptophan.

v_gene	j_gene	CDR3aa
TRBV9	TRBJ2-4	CASSGSVEIAKNIQYF
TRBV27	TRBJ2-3	CASSSLADSTDTQYF
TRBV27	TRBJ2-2	CASSLYWGTSGGGTGELFF
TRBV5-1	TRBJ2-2	CASSLTSGGTGELFF
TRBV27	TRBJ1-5	CASSHSTGINQPQHF
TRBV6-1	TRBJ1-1	CATRTGHNLGTEAFF
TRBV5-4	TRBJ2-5	CASSLAGGAQETQYF
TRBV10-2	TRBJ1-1	CASSESTQGILTEAFF
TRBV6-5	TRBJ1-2	CASSYSRGAEGYGYTF
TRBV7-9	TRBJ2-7	CASSLTGQYEQYF
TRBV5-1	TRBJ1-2	CASSLVDRGDGYTF
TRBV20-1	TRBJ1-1	CSAGRTEAFF
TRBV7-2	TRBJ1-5	CASSLIGGFQPQHF
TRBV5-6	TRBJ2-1	CASRPQGTYNEQFF
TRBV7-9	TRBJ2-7	CASSFLSGQGAYEQYF
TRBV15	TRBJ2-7	CATALLDRRPYEQYF
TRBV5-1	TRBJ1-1	CASSFDSTETFF
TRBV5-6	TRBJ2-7	CASSVPGTVSYEQYF
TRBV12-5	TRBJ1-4	CASGLLGAGEKLFF
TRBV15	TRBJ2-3	CATSTLARGVEDTQYF
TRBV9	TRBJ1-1	CASSVEGVEAFF
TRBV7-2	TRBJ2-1	CASSFNVPGAAYNEQFF
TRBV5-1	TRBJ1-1	CASSEGDVLLEAFF
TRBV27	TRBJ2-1	CASSSKQLSYNEQFF
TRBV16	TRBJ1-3	CASSLPTGSGNTIYF
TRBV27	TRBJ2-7	CASSLGQNYEQYF
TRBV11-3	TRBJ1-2	CASSFGSGDRANYGYTF
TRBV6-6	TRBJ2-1	CASRSVSAEQFF
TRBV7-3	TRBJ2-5	CASSTGTSGETQYF
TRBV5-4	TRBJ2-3	CASFHGTTSTDTQYF
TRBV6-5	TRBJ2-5	CASSTRQAGLETQYF
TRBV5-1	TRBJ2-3	CASSGEGLASSTDTQYF
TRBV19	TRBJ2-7	CASSSQGAWEQYF
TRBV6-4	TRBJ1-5	CASRGQNLYSNQPQHF
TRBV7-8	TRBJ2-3	CASSLASLRLAATSGTDTQYF
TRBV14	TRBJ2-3	CASSQGTDTQYF
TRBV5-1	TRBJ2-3	CASSPSGGPDTQYF
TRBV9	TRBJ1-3	CASSQRKYSGNTIYF
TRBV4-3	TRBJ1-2	CASSQDTDLRGYTF
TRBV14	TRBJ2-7	CASSPLDGLSYEQYF
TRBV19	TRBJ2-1	CASSLAGGPGEQFF
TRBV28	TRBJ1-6	CASKVGQGVSNSPLHF
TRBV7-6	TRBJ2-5	CASSLPTGGPAETQYF